A single sample is the source of the 27 T cell receptor beta chains below, sequenced in a study of shared clonotypes between healthy human individuals. TCRdb's copy holds only in-frame clones and misses some; the assay was immunoSEQ multiplex PCR. The data contain over 2 million clones, 85% to 95% of them singletons. Specimen: naive CD4+ T cells sorted from blood. As for subset: CD45RA+ positively selected. These receptors all come from a man aged 18-30 years in good health.

V is TRBV6-1 and J is TRBJ2-3, with a possible D match to TRBD2 (6 bases). V shed 5 bases and J shed 8 bases, with 17 bases lying between them. The CDR3 is 14 amino acids. Germline-derived CDR1 and CDR2 are MNHNS and SASEGT. CDR3 coding DNA: TGTGCCAGCAGTCCCGGGAGCGCCCGGGGTACGCAGTATTTT. Protein: CASSPGSARGTQYF.

To note about this clone: In the same sample, other DNA sequences code for this CDR3. The gene calls are TRBV10-3 and TRBJ1-4; D gene uncertain. Trimming left V 0 bases short and J 1 base short, with 6 bases between. Germline V gene data show CDR1 as ENHRY and CDR2 as SYGVKD. This CDR3 region has 15 residues. This CDR3 reads CAISESGGTNEKLFF. CDR3 sequence (DNA): TGTGCCATCAGTGAGTCGGGAGGAACTAATGAAAAACTGTTTTTT.

V is TRBV9 and J is TRBJ1-1, with unresolved D. The CDR3 is 15 residues long. The germline CDR1 and CDR2 sequences are SGDLS and YYNGEE. V lost 0 bases, J lost 0 bases, and 9 bases lay in between. CDR3 DNA: TGTGCCAGCAGCGTAGAAGCAGCATTGAACACTGAAGCTTTCTTT. Residues: CASSVEAALNTEAFF.

The chain employs TRBV7-2 and TRBJ2-4; 7 bases align to TRBD1. The J segment lost 4 bases and the V segment lost 1 base, leaving 4 bases of the junction unmatched. The CDR3 is made up of 15 amino acids. Germline-derived CDR1 and CDR2 are SGHTA and FQGNSA. The CDR3, as DNA: TGTGCCAGCAGCTTAGTTGGGACAGATAAAAACATTCAGTACTTC. Encoded protein: CASSLVGTDKNIQYF.

The chain joins TRBV28 to TRBJ1-5, with D maybe TRBD1 (6 bases). Germline CDR1 reads MDHEN; CDR2 reads SYDVKM. Trimming left V 3 bases short and J 11 bases short, with 14 bases between. The CDR3 contains 13 residues. The CDR3 loop is CASSFPLGGAQHF. The CDR3 nucleotides are TGTGCCAGCAGTTTTCCCCTAGGGGGGGCCCAGCATTTT.

This sequence joins TRBV9 and TRBJ2-2; TRBD1 aligns across 8 bases. The V gene end was trimmed by 4 bases and the J gene end by 3 bases; junction bases not matched to a gene: 5. The germline CDR1 and CDR2 sequences are SGDLS and YYNGEE. The length of the CDR3 is 15 residues. The DNA of the CDR3 is TGTGCCAGCAGCATCCGGACAGGGCACACCGGGGAGCTGTTTTTT. Its protein is CASSIRTGHTGELFF.

This clone was seen just once. The chain has TRBV6-4 and TRBJ1-5; D perhaps matches TRBD1 (5 bases). CDR1 is MRHNA, CDR2 SNTAGT, per germline. The germline V and J ends were trimmed by 6 bases and 0 bases, with 9 bases remaining between them. This CDR3 contains 14 residues. In DNA form, the CDR3 reads TGTGCCAGCAGAGACAGCTATAGCAATCAGCCCCAGCATTTT. Its protein is CASRDSYSNQPQHF.

Turning to this clone: The sample contains more than one DNA sequence encoding this CDR3. The CDR3 nucleotides are TGTGCCAGCAGTCAGGAATCTGGAAACACCATATATTTT. It specifies CASSQESGNTIYF. J is TRBJ1-3 and V is TRBV2, with unresolved D. The CDR3 consists of 13 residues. Trimming removed 5 bases from V and 1 base from J, with 6 bases in between. Germline values: CDR1 SNHLY, CDR2 FYNNEI.

The chain recombines TRBV29-1 with TRBJ1-5, with unresolved D. Germline-derived CDR1 and CDR2 are SQVTM and ANQGSEA. V lost 7 bases and J 7 bases, leaving 17 bases between the germline ends. The CDR3 contains 13 residues. Here the CDR3 DNA reads TGCAGCGCCGCCCACGGGGTCGAACAGCCCCAGCATTTT. Its translation is CSAAHGVEQPQHF.

V and J are TRBV6-5 and TRBJ2-5; unclear D gene. V lost 5 bases and J lost 1, with 14 bases in between. The CDR3 contains 15 residues. Germline V CDR1 and CDR2: MNHEY, SVGAGI. The CDR3: CASSPPGRSQETQYF. CDR3 DNA sequence: TGTGCCAGCAGTCCCCCCGGCAGATCCCAAGAGACCCAGTACTTC.

This clone was observed a handful of times. V usage is TRBV30 and J usage is TRBJ1-2, with D possibly TRBD1 on 5 matching bases. The CDR3 is 15 amino acids. In germline, CDR1 is GTSNPN, CDR2 SVGIG (reference sequence). V gave up 0 bases and J gave up 3 bases, with 14 bases separating them. CDR3 DNA sequence: TGTGCCTGGAGTGTAAGCGGGGGATTCGACTATGGCTACACCTTC. This sequence encodes CAWSVSGGFDYGYTF.

This chain uses TRBV6-1 with TRBJ2-3; D remains ambiguous. Looked up from germline, CDR1 is MNHNS and CDR2 is SASEGT. This CDR3 contains 12 residues. The ends were cut back, 10 bases at V and 0 bases at J, with 8 bases in the middle. In DNA, the CDR3 is TGTGCCACCAGGTATAGCACAGATACGCAGTATTTT. Residues: CATRYSTDTQYF.

The V call is TRBV5-4, the J call TRBJ1-4; D is uncertain. This CDR3 has 16 residues. In germline, CDR1 is SGHNT, CDR2 YYREEE (reference sequence). V shed 3 bases and J shed 10 bases, with 22 bases lying between them. CDR3 amino acids: CASSWTSGPALTKLFF. The CDR3 DNA reads as TGTGCCAGCAGCTGGACCTCCGGTCCCGCGCTGACAAAACTGTTTTTT.

With respect to this clone: The same CDR3 also results from other DNA sequences found in this sample. The DNA of the CDR3 is TGTGCCAGCAGCACCGGACTAGCGGGAACAGATACGCAGTATTTT. This codes for CASSTGLAGTDTQYF. The chain combines TRBV6-6 with TRBJ2-3, with 12 bases aligning to TRBD2. The ends lost 6 bases at V and 3 bases at J; junction bases unmatched: 4. The CDR3 is 15 residues long. Germline CDR1 MNHNY, CDR2 SVGAGI (reference sequence).

V usage is TRBV7-2 and J usage is TRBJ1-6; 11 bases align to TRBD1. J gave up 10 bases and V 5 bases, and 10 bases lay outside the gene matches. The germline V gene encodes CDR1 SGHTA and CDR2 FQGNSA. The CDR3 is made up of 16 amino acids. DNA of the CDR3: TGTGCCAGCAGCATAAGACCGGGACAGGGGGACTCACCCCTCCACTTT. Protein: CASSIRPGQGDSPLHF. Full variable domain (rest looked up from reference TRBV7-2 and TRBJ1-6): GAGVSQSPSNKVTEKGKDVELRCDPISGHTALYWYRQSLGQGLEFLIYFQGNSAPDKSGLPSDRFSAERTGGSVSTLTIQRTQQEDSAVYLCASSIRPGQGDSPLHFGNGTRLTVT.

The chain employs TRBV4-3 and TRBJ2-1; D is uncertain. Germline assignment: CDR1 LGHNA and CDR2 YSLEER. The CDR3 sequence is 14 residues long. With 0 bases removed from V and 9 bases from J, the gap between germline ends came to 12 bases. As DNA, the CDR3 is TGCGCCAGCAGCCAAGAAAGGAGCTTCGGTGAGCAGTTCTTC. Amino acid sequence: CASSQERSFGEQFF.

A single count supports this clone. One junction end does not reproduce the germline sequence, and a read error may be involved. The V gene is TRBV7-9, the J gene TRBJ1-5, with D unresolved. CDR3 size: 17 residues. Germline V gene data show CDR1 as SEHNR and CDR2 as FQNEAQ (reference sequence). The CDR3 bases are TGCGCCAGCAGCCAAGAACCCGATAAACCGGGCAATCAGCCCCAGCATTTT. It translates to CASSQEPDKPGNQPQHF.

The J gene is TRBJ2-1, the V gene TRBV6-1; D possibly matches TRBD1 or TRBD2 (5 bases each). V lost 10 bases and J 8 bases, leaving 18 bases between the germline ends. The germline V gene encodes CDR1 MNHNS and CDR2 SASEGT. The CDR3 extends over 13 amino acids. As DNA, the CDR3 is TGTGCCACTCCGGGACCACTCCCCCATGAGCAGTTCTTC. Protein: CATPGPLPHEQFF.

The V call is TRBV18, the J call TRBJ2-5, with 14 bases identical to TRBD2. The CDR3 totals 18 residues. Germline V gene sequence: CDR1 KGHSH, CDR2 LQKENI. The junction had 9 bases not matched to a gene; V was cut back by 2 bases and J by 4 bases. CDR3 sequence (DNA): TGTGCCAGCTCACCAAGGTTGACTAGCGGGGGGGCCCGAGAGACCCAGTACTTC. The encoded protein is CASSPRLTSGGARETQYF.

For the CDR3, the DNA is TGTGCCAGCAGTGAACCTGGGGTTAGCTACACCTTC. It yields the protein CASSEPGVSYTF. The rearrangement links TRBV6-1 to TRBJ1-2; D gene uncertain. Germline CDR1 MNHNS, CDR2 SASEGT. Trimming removed 2 bases at V and 9 bases at J, with 10 bases between. The CDR3 runs to 12 residues.

The chain combines TRBV15 with TRBJ1-2; TRBD1 matches at 8 bases. The trim removed 0 bases at V and 8 bases at J, leaving 11 bases unmatched. Germline CDR1 and CDR2: LNHNV and YYDKDF (reference sequence). This CDR3 has 16 residues. For the CDR3, the DNA is TGTGCCACCAGCAGAGATTTCGGCAGGGGGCTGGAAGGCTACACCTTC. Its translation: CATSRDFGRGLEGYTF. The entire variable domain, with the rest obtained from reference TRBV15 and TRBJ1-2, is as follows: DAMVIQNPRYQVTQFGKPVTLSCSQTLNHNVMYWYQQKSSQAPKLLFHYYDKDFNNEADTPDNFQSRRPNTSFCFLDIRSPGLGDTAMYLCATSRDFGRGLEGYTFGSGTRLTVV.

This clone was observed a single time. This chain connects TRBV6-5 to TRBJ1-5; D is ambiguous. This CDR3 has 13 residues. Trimming removed 6 bases from V and 2 bases from J, with 8 bases in between. Germline assignment: CDR1 MNHEY and CDR2 SVGAGI. This CDR3 is CASSLFRNQPQHF. The CDR3 nucleotides are TGTGCCAGCAGCTTATTTCGCAATCAGCCCCAGCATTTT.

The rearrangement uses TRBV7-2 and TRBJ2-1, with TRBD2 identical over 11 bases. The CDR3 runs to 16 residues. V was pared by 8 bases and J by 8 bases, with 14 bases of the junction left unmatched. Germline values: CDR1 SGHTA, CDR2 FQGNSA. The CDR3 loop is CASRTSGYVSSYEQFF. Written as DNA, the CDR3 is TGTGCCAGCCGGACTAGCGGGTACGTTTCGTCCTATGAGCAGTTCTTC.

CDR3 in amino acids: CASSFLTGARTGELFF. The CDR3 nucleotides read TGTGCCAGCAGTTTCCTTACAGGGGCGCGAACCGGGGAGCTGTTTTTT. V is TRBV6-5 and J is TRBJ2-2; 7 positions match TRBD1. The V segment lost 4 bases and the J segment 5 bases; nucleotides outside the gene matches: 10. Germline V CDR1 and CDR2: MNHEY, SVGAGI. The CDR3 loop spans 16 amino acids.

This clone was found a few times. V gene TRBV7-6 combines with J gene TRBJ2-3, with D unclear. V was pared by 4 bases and J by 10 bases, with 12 bases between. The CDR3 consists of 12 residues. Germline CDR1 SGHVS, CDR2 FNYEAQ. CDR3 region: CASSSPSVAQYF. In DNA form, the CDR3 reads TGTGCCAGCAGCTCCCCGTCTGTTGCGCAGTATTTT.

The CDR3 protein is CASKRGLGTEAFF. The CDR3 DNA reads as TGTGCCAGCAAGAGGGGGCTGGGCACTGAAGCTTTCTTT. The chain has TRBV6-5 and TRBJ1-1; 7 bases agree with TRBD1. V trimming: 7 bases; J trimming: 4 bases; junction bases outside the gene matches: 6. The germline gives CDR1 MNHEY, CDR2 SVGAGI. This CDR3 is built from 13 residues.

This clone was seen only a few times. The chain has TRBV30 and TRBJ1-1, with TRBD1 as a possible D gene (5 bases). CDR3 length: 12 amino acids. Looked up from germline, CDR1 is GTSNPN and CDR2 is SVGIG (reference sequence). V lost 7 bases and J 5 bases, leaving 14 bases between the germline ends. CDR3 protein: CAFSWGETEAFF. CDR3 sequence (DNA): TGTGCCTTCTCATGGGGGGAGACTGAAGCTTTCTTT.